The present T cell receptor beta chain was sequenced within a study of spatial heterogeneity in lung cancer. Indicated time point: sample taken at primary tumor resection. The donors were 65 to 85 patients with non-small cell lung cancer that was early-stage and untreated. The authors sequenced whole RNA from tumor, nontumor lung or frozen PBMC without sorting. TCRdb re-called the 5' RACE reads through MiXCR, storing one row per CDR3 protein. The sample has about 8,000 distinct CDR3 sequences; 9.7% are singletons. This clonotype was seen at least ten times. The CDR3 has 22 amino acids. V lost 4 bases to trimming and J lost 2 bases, with 36 bases between them.

This TCR was sampled from a male donor with early-stage non-small cell lung cancer. The V gene is TRBV12-3 or TRBV12-4, the J gene TRBJ2-7, with D possibly matching TRBD1 (6 bases). The specimen was normal lung tissue next to the tumor, collected at surgery. This chain's CDR3 is CASSSLNFGGVERASSAYEQYF. CDR3 DNA: TGTGCCAGCAGTTCACTAAATTTTGGGGGCGTCGAGAGGGCCAGCTCAGCCTACGAGCAGTACTTC.